These T cell receptor beta chains were read from a single sample in a study of blood T cell repertoires in COVID-19. Repertoires were generated with immunoSEQ multiplex PCR, while TCRdb's copy carries only in-frame clones and drops some. The sample lists 150,000 to 200,000 clones, roughly nine tenths occurring once. Source material: peripheral blood. The receptor source for this set is a woman under 40 with active or convalescent COVID-19. CDR3s include the opening cysteine and the closing phenylalanine or tryptophan. A D gene is named only where the DNA matches it firmly. Not every row has a clone size; where given, it reads once, few, many or a size class.

d_call	v_call	j_call	clone_size	cdr3_nt	cdr3_aa
-	TRBV11-3	TRBJ1-1	once	TGTGCCAGCAGCGGGCAAGGGAACACTGAAGCTTTCTTT	CASSGQGNTEAFF
-	TRBV11-3	TRBJ1-2	once	TGTGCCAGCAGCTTAGCTCCTGGCGGGGGTAACTATGGCTACACCTTC	CASSLAPGGGNYGYTF
-	TRBV29-1	TRBJ1-4	-	TGCACCTATCACTCCGGTGAAAAACTGTTTTTT	CTYHSGEKLFF
-	TRBV28	TRBJ2-3	-	TGTGCCAGCACCCCGACCCCGGGATCACTCAACGATACGCAGTATTTT	CASTPTPGSLNDTQYF
-	TRBV2	TRBJ1-1	-	TGTGCCAGCACTCTTTCCGGGTTCACTGAAGCTTTCTTT	CASTLSGFTEAFF
-	TRBV30	TRBJ1-5	-	TGTGCCTGGAGTTCTTCTCGGACAGAAAATAGCAATCAGCCCCAGCATTTT	CAWSSSRTENSNQPQHF
TRBD2	TRBV30	TRBJ2-5	-	TGTGCCTGGAGTGTACCTAGCGGGGGGGAGACCCAGTACTTC	CAWSVPSGGETQYF
-	TRBV9	TRBJ2-3	-	TGTGCCAGCAGCGTAAGTACGGGACTTGCCCAGTATTTT	CASSVSTGLAQYF
TRBD2	TRBV5-4	TRBJ2-5	-	TGTGCCAGCAGCTTAGCGGGAGGGGGGGAGACCCAGTACTTC	CASSLAGGGETQYF
-	TRBV4-2	TRBJ1-4	-	TGTGCCAGCAGCCAAAGGGGTGAAAAACTGTTTTTT	CASSQRGEKLFF
TRBD1	TRBV6-5	TRBJ1-5	-	TGTGCCAGCAACAGCGACAGGGTATATCAGCCCCAGCATTTT	CASNSDRVYQPQHF
TRBD2	TRBV11-3	TRBJ2-7	-	TGTGCCAGCAGCCCGGGACTAGCCTACGAGCAGTACTTC	CASSPGLAYEQYF
TRBD1	TRBV2	TRBJ2-1	-	TGTGCCATTTCGACAGGGGAAGATGAGCAGTTCTTC	CAISTGEDEQFF
TRBD2	TRBV19	TRBJ2-2	-	TGTGCCAGCGCGGTGGCGAGCGGGAGGAACACCGGGGAGCTGTTTTTT	CASAVASGRNTGELFF
-	TRBV7-2	TRBJ2-7	-	TGTGCCAGCAGCTTAGCAGTTGTCCGCGGGGAGCAGTACTTC	CASSLAVVRGEQYF
TRBD2	TRBV2	TRBJ2-7	-	TGTGCCAGCGGGAGGGGACTAGCGGGGACCTACGAGCAGTACTTC	CASGRGLAGTYEQYF
-	TRBV19	TRBJ1-2	-	TGTGCCAGTAGTATCGACGGGATCACAGCTAACTATGGCTACACCTTC	CASSIDGITANYGYTF
-	TRBV1	TRBJ1-4	-	TGCACCAGGGAGGGGCCCAATGAAAAACTGTTTTTT	CTREGPNEKLFF
TRBD1	TRBV6-2/TRBV6-3	TRBJ1-3	-	TGTGCCAGCAGCCCTTTACAGGGGCGACGCTCTGGAAACACCATATATTTT	CASSPLQGRRSGNTIYF
-	TRBV28	TRBJ1-2	-	TGTGCCTTAGGGGGTGCAGGGTGGGACTACACCTTC	CALGGAGWDYTF
-	TRBV9	TRBJ1-1	few	TGTGCCAGCAGCCCGCCAAAGGGGGACACTGAAGCTTTCTTT	CASSPPKGDTEAFF
TRBD1	TRBV19	TRBJ1-2	once	TGTGCCAGTAGTATTAGAACAGGGGATGGCTACACCTTC	CASSIRTGDGYTF
-	TRBV2	TRBJ2-5	-	TGTGCCAGCACCCGTGGGCTTCAAGAGACCCAGTACTTC	CASTRGLQETQYF
TRBD1	TRBV5-4	TRBJ1-5	-	TGTGCCAGCAGCTTGGATTCGGGACAGTTTAGCAACCAGCCCCAGCATTTT	CASSLDSGQFSNQPQHF
-	TRBV3-1/TRBV3-2	TRBJ1-1	-	TGTGCCAGCAGCCAGGGTGGAAGGGGCACTGAAGCTTTCTTT	CASSQGGRGTEAFF
TRBD1	TRBV7-9	TRBJ1-1	-	TGTGCCAGCAGCGCCCCCCGGGACAGGGGCACTGAAGCTTTCTTT	CASSAPRDRGTEAFF
-	TRBV3-1/TRBV3-2	TRBJ1-1	-	TGTGCCAGCAGCCGGGGGGGCGGGAACACTGAAGCTTTCTTT	CASSRGGGNTEAFF
-	TRBV11-2	TRBJ1-2	-	TGTGCCAGCAGCTTAGAGGGGGCTCGGAACTATGGCTACACCTTC	CASSLEGARNYGYTF
-	TRBV18	TRBJ2-1	-	TGTGCCAGCTCACTTAGGGGGAGCTCCTACAATGAGCAGTTCTTC	CASSLRGSSYNEQFF
-	TRBV5-1	TRBJ2-3	-	TGCGCCAGCAGCATCGCTACTTCGCCCGTAGATACGCAGTATTTT	CASSIATSPVDTQYF
-	TRBV20-1	TRBJ1-2	-	TGCAGTGCGAGCGGGGCCGGCGGCTACACCTTC	CSASGAGGYTF
-	TRBV18	TRBJ1-1	-	TGTGCCAGCTCACCTGTATCAGCTTTGGTCAGCGGCACTGAAGCTTTCTTT	CASSPVSALVSGTEAFF
-	TRBV7-8	TRBJ1-1	few	TGTGCCAGCAGCTTAGAGCAGGTGAACACTGAAGCTTTCTTT	CASSLEQVNTEAFF
TRBD1	TRBV9	TRBJ1-1	once	TGTGCCAGCAGCCTTCGGGACAGTCTCATGAACACTGAAGCTTTCTTT	CASSLRDSLMNTEAFF
TRBD1	TRBV28	TRBJ2-7	-	TGTGCCAGCAGTTCCGGGACAGGGTATTATGACTCCTACGAGCAGTACTTC	CASSSGTGYYDSYEQYF
-	TRBV28	TRBJ1-1	-	TGTGCCAGCACCCTCGGAGGGAGGACTGAAGCTTTCTTT	CASTLGGRTEAFF
-	TRBV14	TRBJ2-3	-	TGTGCCAGCAGCCAAGAGACAGCAGTACGCACAGATACGCAGTATTTT	CASSQETAVRTDTQYF
-	TRBV9	TRBJ1-1	-	TGTGCCAGCACCTATCACTCGGAGGGGACTGAAGCTTTCTTT	CASTYHSEGTEAFF
TRBD1	TRBV5-4	TRBJ1-1	-	TGTGCCAGCAAGGGACAGGGGATTGAGAAGAACACTGAAGCTTTCTTT	CASKGQGIEKNTEAFF
TRBD2	TRBV28	TRBJ2-7	-	TGTGCCACAGGGGGACTAGCGGTGTACGAGCAGTACTTC	CATGGLAVYEQYF
TRBD1	TRBV28	TRBJ1-3	-	TGTGCCACCAGGTGGGACAGGGGAAGAAACACCATATATTTT	CATRWDRGRNTIYF
-	TRBV11-3	TRBJ1-5	-	TGTGCCAGCAGCGAGGGGGATTGGCAGCCCCAGCATTTT	CASSEGDWQPQHF
-	TRBV15	TRBJ2-1	once	TGTGCCACCAGCAGAGAGGCTAGCGCAAATGAGCAGTTCTTC	CATSREASANEQFF
-	TRBV10-3	TRBJ1-5	-	TGTGCCATCAGTGAGGCGGCAGGGGAACAGCCCCAGCATTTT	CAISEAAGEQPQHF
-	TRBV18	TRBJ2-3	-	TGTGCCAGCTCACCAAATACAGGGTTAGGCACAGATACGCAGTATTTT	CASSPNTGLGTDTQYF